A selection of T cell receptor beta chains follows, all from one sample in a study of TIL therapy for anti-PD-1-resistant metastatic lung cancer. Repertoires were generated with immunoSEQ multiplex PCR, while TCRdb's copy carries only in-frame clones and drops some. The sample lists around 45,000 clones, 71% occurring once. The sample in question was tumor tissue, obtained at baseline. The receptor set was obtained from a person aged 25 to 85 with non-small cell lung cancer. CDR3s include the opening cysteine and the closing phenylalanine or tryptophan. The D gene is left open where the match is weak. A clone size is listed for some rows: how often the clone was seen (once, few, many), or a class if it is expanded.

NA	NA	TRBV27	TRBJ1-5	TGTGCCAGCAGGGAGGGGAGCAATCAGCCCCAGCATTTT	CASREGSNQPQHF
NA	NA	TRBV2	TRBJ2-7	TGTGCCAGCAGTGAAAAGGGGAACGAGCAGTACTTC	CASSEKGNEQYF
NA	NA	TRBV7-3	TRBJ2-3	TGTGCCAGCGGCCCTTTGGGGGATACGCAGTATTTT	CASGPLGDTQYF
NA	NA	TRBV7-2	TRBJ1-3	TGTGCCAGCAGCCTGACTTGGGGCTCTGGAAACACCATATATTTT	CASSLTWGSGNTIYF
NA	NA	TRBV7-9	TRBJ1-4	TGTGCCAGCAGCTTAGTGGGCGGTCCTAATGAAAAACTGTTTTTT	CASSLVGGPNEKLFF
NA	few	TRBV7-3	TRBJ1-2	TGTGCCAGCAGCCCCGTTGCGGGCCAAAACTATGGCTACACCTTC	CASSPVAGQNYGYTF
NA	NA	TRBV11-2	TRBJ2-7	TGTGCCAGCAGCCACCGACGGGCACAATCCTACGAGCAGTACTTC	CASSHRRAQSYEQYF
NA	NA	TRBV28	TRBJ2-5	TGTGCCAGCAGTTCCGCGGGTCAGCAAGAGACCCAGTACTTC	CASSSAGQQETQYF
NA	NA	TRBV21-1	TRBJ2-3	TGTGCCAGCAGCCCGCTTGGCGGGAGGGCCACATACACTAGCACAGATACGCAGTATTTT	CASSPLGGRATYTSTDTQYF
TRBD1	NA	TRBV15	TRBJ1-4	TGTGCCACCAGCGGGGGACAGGGTGTTATAAGGACTAATGAAAAACTGTTTTTT	CATSGGQGVIRTNEKLFF
TRBD2	NA	TRBV7-8	TRBJ2-7	TGTGCCAGCAGCTTCGATCGGGGGGTGAACGAGCAGTACTTC	CASSFDRGVNEQYF
NA	few	TRBV14	TRBJ1-4	TGTGCCAGCAGCCTTATAACAGGGTGGGAAGAAAAACTGTTTTTT	CASSLITGWEEKLFF
NA	NA	TRBV4-2	TRBJ2-5	TGTGCCAGCAGCCAGGTCGCGGGGCTACCACCCCAAGAGACCCAGTACTTC	CASSQVAGLPPQETQYF
NA	NA	TRBV10-3	TRBJ1-4	TGTGCCATCAGTGCCAGGGAGGGCGAAAAACTGTTTTTT	CAISAREGEKLFF
TRBD1	NA	TRBV7-2	TRBJ1-4	TGTGCCAGCAGCTTAGCGGGGAAGGGGGCCAGTCTAGGAAAACTGTTTTTT	CASSLAGKGASLGKLFF
NA	NA	TRBV6-1	TRBJ1-1	TGTGCCAGCAGTGAACCCGTTATCACTGAAGCTTTCTTT	CASSEPVITEAFF
NA	few	TRBV29-1	TRBJ1-2	TGCAGCGTTGAAGCCAGGACGGGCGGGAACTATGGCTACACCTTC	CSVEARTGGNYGYTF
NA	NA	TRBV7-9	TRBJ2-7	TGTGCCAGCAGGGGCAGTGCCTACGAGCAGTACTTC	CASRGSAYEQYF
NA	NA	TRBV2	TRBJ2-2	TGTGCCAGCAGTGTTCTTAGTAGATCCACCGGGGAGCTGTTTTTT	CASSVLSRSTGELFF
NA	NA	TRBV7-2	TRBJ1-2	TGTGCCAGCAGCTTAAGCCCAGGGACTGGTTATGGCTACACCTTC	CASSLSPGTGYGYTF
TRBD1	NA	TRBV16	TRBJ2-5	TGTGCCAGCAGCAGGACAGGGGGATCAAAAGAGACCCAGTACTTC	CASSRTGGSKETQYF
TRBD1	few	TRBV18	TRBJ1-2	TGTGCCAGCTCACCTGGACAGGGGGACGACACCTTC	CASSPGQGDDTF
NA	few	TRBV6-5	TRBJ1-1	TGTGCCAGCAGTCCGTGGACAAACACTGAAGCTTTCTTT	CASSPWTNTEAFF
NA	NA	TRBV18	TRBJ2-7	TGTGCCAGCTCACAATACTTGACACGGGGTGGACTCGAGCAGTACTTC	CASSQYLTRGGLEQYF
NA	NA	TRBV5-8	TRBJ2-1	TGTGCCAGCAGCACCAAAAGACCGGGTGAGCAGTTCTTC	CASSTKRPGEQFF
NA	once	TRBV5-1	TRBJ2-1	TGCGCCAGCGGCCACAATGAGCAGTTCTTC	CASGHNEQFF
TRBD2	NA	TRBV4-1	TRBJ2-1	TGCGCCAGCAGCCACTTTAGCGGGAGGTCGGGCAATGAGCAGTTCTTC	CASSHFSGRSGNEQFF
NA	many	TRBV21-1	TRBJ2-7	TGTGCCAGCAGCAAAGCCTTATGCTACGAGCAGTACTTC	CASSKALCYEQYF
TRBD2	NA	TRBV7-8	TRBJ2-2	TGTGCCAGCAGCTTAGTTTTTCCAGCGGGGCCCCCGAACACCGGGGAGCTGTTTTTT	CASSLVFPAGPPNTGELFF
TRBD1	NA	TRBV10-2	TRBJ1-1	TGCGCCAGCAACCCGGACAGGGCAGAAGCTTTCTTT	CASNPDRAEAFF
TRBD2	NA	TRBV5-1	TRBJ2-7	TGCGCCAGCAGCCAGGGACTAGCGGGGACCTACGAGCAGTACTTC	CASSQGLAGTYEQYF
NA	NA	TRBV18	TRBJ2-1	TGTGCCAGCTCACCAAGGGGAACCTACAATGAGCAGTTCTTC	CASSPRGTYNEQFF